These T cell receptor beta chains were read from a single sample in a study of T cell responses to AZD1222 COVID-19 vaccine. Data came from immunoSEQ multiplex PCR; TCRdb stores just in-frame clones and leaves some out. The sample records about 130,000 clones, 85% to 95% being singletons. Sequences were derived from peripheral blood, sampled 28 days after the second AZD1222 dose. The receptors shown here come from an adult who received the AZD1222 COVID-19 vaccine. Both conserved end residues are part of each CDR3. Fields, in order: clone size, CDR3 length, J gene, V gene, D gene, CDR3 DNA, CDR3 protein. A D gene is named only where the DNA matches it firmly. Where a row states a size, it is once, few, many or the class of an expanded clone; other rows omit it.

NA | 12 | TRBJ1-1 | TRBV12-3/TRBV12-4 | NA | TGTGCCAGCAGTTACGCAGGCACTGAAGCTTTCTTT | CASSYAGTEAFF
NA | 16 | TRBJ1-2 | TRBV19 | NA | TGTGCCAGTAGTAGCCGGGCCCCCCGAATACCCTATGGCTACACCTTC | CASSSRAPRIPYGYTF
NA | 13 | TRBJ1-1 | TRBV11-3 | NA | TGTGCCAGCAGCTTGGGCGGCCTAGATGAAGCTTTCTTT | CASSLGGLDEAFF
NA | 15 | TRBJ1-3 | TRBV5-1 | NA | TGCGCCAGCAGCTTGTGGGGGGATCTTGGAAACACCATATATTTT | CASSLWGDLGNTIYF
NA | 15 | TRBJ1-2 | TRBV2 | TRBD1 | TGTGCCAGCAGCCCCGGGACAGGGCCCACCTATGGCTACACCTTC | CASSPGTGPTYGYTF
NA | 15 | TRBJ1-2 | TRBV4-1 | TRBD1 | TGCGCCAGCAGCGCGCCGGGACAGGGGGCGGATGGCTACACCTTC | CASSAPGQGADGYTF
NA | 12 | TRBJ1-4 | TRBV7-9 | NA | TGTGCCAGCAGCTTAGTCGTGGGGAAACTGTTTTTT | CASSLVVGKLFF
NA | 15 | TRBJ1-1 | TRBV5-6 | NA | TGTGCCAGCAGCTTTTCGACAGGTTGGAACACTGAAGCTTTCTTT | CASSFSTGWNTEAFF
NA | 14 | TRBJ1-3 | TRBV6-5 | NA | TGTGCCAGCAGTTACTCTTCCAGGCTGGACACCATATATTTT | CASSYSSRLDTIYF
NA | 15 | TRBJ1-1 | TRBV20-1 | TRBD1 | TGCAGTGCTAGTCCGAGTAGGGACAGAAACACTGAAGCTTTCTTT | CSASPSRDRNTEAFF
NA | 13 | TRBJ1-1 | TRBV19 | NA | TGTGCCAGTAGTCCTCAGGGGAAGATTGAAGCTTTCTTT | CASSPQGKIEAFF
few | 17 | TRBJ2-7 | TRBV5-4 | NA | TGTGCCAGCAGCGTCGAAGGCCTCGGCCAGTCCTCCTACGAGCAGTACTTC | CASSVEGLGQSSYEQYF
NA | 13 | TRBJ2-1 | TRBV4-1 | NA | TGCGCCAGCAGCCAAGGTAAATACAATGAGCAGTTCTTC | CASSQGKYNEQFF
NA | 15 | TRBJ2-7 | TRBV6-5 | NA | TGTGCCAGCAGTTACCTCCCTGGATCCTCCTACGAGCAGTACTTC | CASSYLPGSSYEQYF
NA | 14 | TRBJ2-7 | TRBV18 | NA | TGTGCCAGCTCACCGGGAAGGGCTACCTACGAGCAGTACTTC | CASSPGRATYEQYF
once | 11 | TRBJ1-1 | TRBV4-1 | NA | TGCGCCAGCAGCCAAGATACTGAAGCTTTCTTT | CASSQDTEAFF
NA | 14 | TRBJ1-2 | TRBV25-1 | NA | TGTGCCAGCAGCGGTAGGGACACCAGGCATGGCTACACCTTC | CASSGRDTRHGYTF
NA | 13 | TRBJ2-7 | TRBV18 | NA | TGTGCCAGCTCACCGGGGACTGGGAACGAGCAGTACTTC | CASSPGTGNEQYF
NA | 13 | TRBJ1-1 | TRBV30 | TRBD1 | TGTGCCCAAGATCGGACAGGGGGCACTGAAGCTTTCTTT | CAQDRTGGTEAFF
NA | 10 | TRBJ1-1 | TRBV20-1 | NA | TGCAGTGTTTATCGGGACCGCCCCATTTTT | CSVYRDRPIF
NA | 13 | TRBJ1-6 | TRBV6-4 | NA | TGTGCCAGCAGGGACCGTTATAATTCACCCCTCCACTTT | CASRDRYNSPLHF
NA | 13 | TRBJ1-1 | TRBV29-1 | NA | TGCAGCGTTATCAGGGTAAGGGGCACTGAAGCTTTCTTT | CSVIRVRGTEAFF
NA | 15 | TRBJ1-3 | TRBV10-3 | TRBD1 | TGTGCCATCCGGGACAGGGAGTTTTCTGGAAACACCATATATTTT | CAIRDREFSGNTIYF
NA | 16 | TRBJ1-4 | TRBV5-8 | TRBD1 | TGTGCCAGCAGCCGTGGCCGGAGGACAGGGAGCGAAAAACTGTTTTTT | CASSRGRRTGSEKLFF
NA | 18 | TRBJ1-5 | TRBV7-2 | NA | TGTGCCAGCAGCCGGGGACGGTGGGACCCTTATAGCAATCAGCCCCAGCATTTT | CASSRGRWDPYSNQPQHF
NA | 16 | TRBJ1-6 | TRBV28 | NA | TGTGCCAGCAGTTTATTAGGGAGCTCCTATAATTCACCCCTCCACTTT | CASSLLGSSYNSPLHF
NA | 17 | TRBJ1-3 | TRBV7-9 | NA | TGTGCCAGCAGCTTAGTTTTCCAGCCGTCCTCTGGAAACACCATATATTTT | CASSLVFQPSSGNTIYF
NA | 13 | TRBJ1-6 | TRBV18 | NA | TGTGCCAGCTCACAGACAGGCACTTCACCCCTCCACTTT | CASSQTGTSPLHF
once | 11 | TRBJ1-2 | TRBV29-1 | NA | TGCAGCGTTGATCAAGACCTAGGCTACACCTTC | CSVDQDLGYTF
NA | 10 | TRBJ2-5 | TRBV29-1 | NA | TGCAGCCCTTCCCCTTCGACCCAGTACTTC | CSPSPSTQYF
NA | 13 | TRBJ2-2 | TRBV5-1 | NA | TGCGCCAGCAGCATACCGGGCACCGGGGAGCTGTTTTTT | CASSIPGTGELFF
NA | 15 | TRBJ2-3 | TRBV5-8 | NA | TGTGCCAGCAGCTTGGACAGTGCTGGCACAGATACGCAGTATTTT | CASSLDSAGTDTQYF
NA | 16 | TRBJ1-5 | TRBV28 | TRBD1 | TGTGCCAGCAGGCCAAAACAGGGGGCCTCGGGTCAGCCCCAGCATTTT | CASRPKQGASGQPQHF
NA | 15 | TRBJ1-3 | TRBV19 | NA | TGTGCCAGTAGTATTGGGTTAACCTCTGGAAACACCATATATTTT | CASSIGLTSGNTIYF
NA | 15 | TRBJ1-2 | TRBV4-3 | NA | TGCGCCAGCAGCCAGGGTCCGGGGGCTAACTATGGCTACACCTTC | CASSQGPGANYGYTF
NA | 16 | TRBJ1-3 | TRBV7-8 | NA | TGTGCCAGCAGCCCCCGAGGAGGGGGAACACGGAACACCATATATTTT | CASSPRGGGTRNTIYF
NA | 13 | TRBJ1-2 | TRBV28 | TRBD1 | TGTGCCAGCCGCTCGGGACAGGCGTATGGCTACACCTTC | CASRSGQAYGYTF
NA | 15 | TRBJ1-2 | TRBV28 | TRBD1 | TGTGCCAGCAGTTTAGTCGGGACAGGGGACTATGGCTACACCTTC | CASSLVGTGDYGYTF
NA | 15 | TRBJ1-2 | TRBV12-5 | NA | TGTGCTAGCTCCTCAACTAAGCCCACCAAGCGTGGCTACACCTTC | CASSSTKPTKRGYTF
NA | 13 | TRBJ2-7 | TRBV29-1 | NA | TGCAGCGTTGAGGTGGCAGGAGCCTACGAGCAGTACTTC | CSVEVAGAYEQYF
NA | 16 | TRBJ1-1 | TRBV10-3 | NA | TGTGCCATCAGTGAGCCCCGGGGGCGGGTGAACACTGAAGCTTTCTTT | CAISEPRGRVNTEAFF